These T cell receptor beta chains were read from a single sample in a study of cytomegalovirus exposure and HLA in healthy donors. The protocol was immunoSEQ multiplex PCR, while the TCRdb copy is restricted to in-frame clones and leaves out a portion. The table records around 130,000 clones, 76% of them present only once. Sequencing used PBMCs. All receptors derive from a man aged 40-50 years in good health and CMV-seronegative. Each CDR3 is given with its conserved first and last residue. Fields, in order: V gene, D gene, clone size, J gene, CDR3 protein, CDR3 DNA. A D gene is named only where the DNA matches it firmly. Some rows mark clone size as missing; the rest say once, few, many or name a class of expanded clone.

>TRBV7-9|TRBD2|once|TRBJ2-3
CASRRWLAGGPSTDTQYF
TGTGCCAGCCGACGGTGGCTAGCGGGAGGGCCCAGCACAGATACGCAGTATTTT
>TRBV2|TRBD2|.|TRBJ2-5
CASSELRGGQETQYF
TGTGCCAGCAGTGAACTCCGCGGGGGCCAAGAGACCCAGTACTTC
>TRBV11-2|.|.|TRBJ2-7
CASSLDNTYEQYF
TGTGCCAGCAGCTTGGACAATACCTACGAGCAGTACTTC
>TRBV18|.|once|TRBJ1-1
CASSPPGRGNTEAFF
TGTGCCAGCTCACCACCAGGGAGAGGGAACACTGAAGCTTTCTTT
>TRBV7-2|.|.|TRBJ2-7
CASSLVSGTTYEQYF
TGTGCCAGCAGCTTAGTTAGCGGTACTACCTACGAGCAGTACTTC
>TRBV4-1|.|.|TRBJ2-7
CASSQVMSYEQYF
TGCGCCAGCAGCCAAGTTATGAGCTACGAGCAGTACTTC
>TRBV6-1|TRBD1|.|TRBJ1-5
CASSEGQGGQPQHF
TGTGCCAGCAGTGAAGGTCAGGGGGGACAGCCCCAGCATTTT
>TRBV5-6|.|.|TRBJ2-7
CASRARLDSYEQYF
TGTGCCAGCAGGGCGCGGCTAGACTCCTACGAGCAGTACTTC
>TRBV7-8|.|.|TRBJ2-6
CASSIQGTGANVLTF
TGTGCCAGCAGCATTCAGGGGACTGGGGCCAACGTCCTGACTTTC
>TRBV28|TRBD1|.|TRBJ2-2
CASRDRGTGELFF
TGTGCCAGCCGGGACAGGGGGACCGGGGAGCTGTTTTTT
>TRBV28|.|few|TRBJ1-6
CASSTSDVPLHNSPLHF
TGTGCCAGCAGCACAAGCGATGTCCCCCTTCATAATTCACCCCTCCACTTT
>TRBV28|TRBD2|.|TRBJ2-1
CASSSERMRAGLHYNEQFF
TGTGCCAGCAGTTCGGAGAGGATGAGAGCGGGGCTACACTACAATGAGCAGTTCTTC
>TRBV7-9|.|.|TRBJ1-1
CASSLAGGYTEAFF
TGTGCCAGCAGCTTAGCAGGGGGTTACACTGAAGCTTTCTTT
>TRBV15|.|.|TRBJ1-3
CATSRDRAPSGNTIYF
TGTGCCACCAGCAGAGATCGAGCCCCCTCTGGAAACACCATATATTTT
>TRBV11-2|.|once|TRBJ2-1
CASSLDRLVNEQFF
TGTGCCAGCAGCTTAGATCGACTAGTCAATGAGCAGTTCTTC
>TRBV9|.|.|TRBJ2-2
CASSRWTENTGELFF
TGTGCCAGCAGCCGGTGGACAGAGAACACCGGGGAGCTGTTTTTT
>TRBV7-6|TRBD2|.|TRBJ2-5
CASSLDGGGFQETQYF
TGTGCCAGCAGCTTAGACGGGGGAGGGTTCCAAGAGACCCAGTACTTC
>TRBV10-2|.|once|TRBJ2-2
CASKPSPNTGELFF
TGCGCCAGCAAACCTAGCCCGAACACCGGGGAGCTGTTTTTT
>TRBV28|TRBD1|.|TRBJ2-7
CASTETGDLKYEQYF
TGTGCCAGCACCGAAACAGGGGACCTCAAGTACGAGCAGTACTTC
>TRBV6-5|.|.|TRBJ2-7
CASSYVGGEQYF
TGTGCCAGCAGTTACGTGGGGGGCGAGCAGTACTTC
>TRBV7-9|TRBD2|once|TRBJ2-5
CAGSTDRYLLAGDQETQYF
TGTGCCGGCTCAACAGACCGCTACCTACTAGCGGGGGACCAAGAGACCCAGTACTTC
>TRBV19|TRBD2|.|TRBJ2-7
CASSSGTSGSYEQYF
TGTGCCAGTAGTTCGGGGACTAGCGGGAGCTACGAGCAGTACTTC
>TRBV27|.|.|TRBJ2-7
CASSDRDFFRGEQYF
TGTGCCAGCAGCGACCGGGACTTCTTCCGGGGCGAGCAGTACTTC
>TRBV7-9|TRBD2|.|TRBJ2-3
CASSQGGPSGGADTQYF
TGTGCCAGCAGCCAAGGAGGGCCTAGCGGGGGGGCAGATACGCAGTATTTT
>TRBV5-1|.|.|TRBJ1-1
CASSPGVNTEAFF
TGCGCCAGCAGCCCCGGGGTGAACACTGAAGCTTTCTTT
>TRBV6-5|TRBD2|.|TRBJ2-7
CASSYGTSSHEQYF
TGTGCCAGCAGTTACGGGACTAGTTCCCACGAGCAGTACTTC
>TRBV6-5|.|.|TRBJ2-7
CASSYYGGEQYF
TGTGCCAGCAGTTACTACGGGGGTGAGCAGTACTTC
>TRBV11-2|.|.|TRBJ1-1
CASSEDIRVNTEAFF
TGTGCCAGCAGCGAGGACATAAGGGTGAACACTGAAGCTTTCTTT
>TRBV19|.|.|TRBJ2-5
CASSMGSQETQYF
TGTGCCAGTAGTATGGGCAGTCAAGAGACCCAGTACTTC
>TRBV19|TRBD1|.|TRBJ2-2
CASSIGQGVFTGELFF
TGTGCCAGTAGTATAGGGCAGGGGGTATTCACCGGGGAGCTGTTTTTT
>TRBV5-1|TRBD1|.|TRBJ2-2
CASSPTGENTGELFF
TGCGCCAGCAGCCCGACAGGGGAAAACACCGGGGAGCTGTTTTTT
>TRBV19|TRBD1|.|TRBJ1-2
CASSNGQGAFGYAF
TGTGCCAGTAGTAACGGACAGGGGGCCTTTGGCTACGCCTTC
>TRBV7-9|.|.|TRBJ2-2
CASTLGASNTGELFF
TGTGCCAGCACCCTAGGGGCGTCGAACACCGGGGAGCTGTTTTTT
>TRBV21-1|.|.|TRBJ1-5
CASSWRRNNQPQHF
TGTGCCAGCAGCTGGAGGAGGAACAATCAGCCCCAGCATTTT
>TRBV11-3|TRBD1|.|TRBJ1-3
CASSSGQPGNTIYF
TGTGCCAGCAGCTCGGGACAGCCGGGGAACACCATATATTTT
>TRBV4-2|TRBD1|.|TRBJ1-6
CASSQVQGQGTSPLHF
TGTGCCAGCAGCCAGGTACAGGGACAGGGGACTTCACCCCTCCACTTT
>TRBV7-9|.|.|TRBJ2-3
CASSPQADTQYF
TGTGCCAGCAGCCCCCAGGCAGATACGCAGTATTTT
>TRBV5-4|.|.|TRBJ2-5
CASSTRAGAETQYF
TGTGCCAGCAGCACGAGGGCAGGGGCGGAGACCCAGTACTTC
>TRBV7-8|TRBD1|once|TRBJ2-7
CASSFGQGAPYEQYF
TGTGCCAGCAGCTTCGGACAGGGGGCCCCCTACGAGCAGTACTTC
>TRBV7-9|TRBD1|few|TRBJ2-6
CASSSRRGQGNSGANGLTF
TGTGCCAGCAGCTCGCGACGGGGACAGGGCAACTCTGGGGCCAACGGCCTGACTTTC
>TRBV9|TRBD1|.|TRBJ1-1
CASGAGQGANTEAFF
TGTGCCAGCGGCGCGGGACAGGGGGCGAACACTGAAGCTTTCTTT
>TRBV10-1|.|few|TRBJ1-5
CASSESGASEPQHF
TGCGCCAGCAGTGAGTCGGGGGCGTCGGAGCCCCAGCATTTT
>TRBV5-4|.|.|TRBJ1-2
CASSLKQASNYGYTF
TGTGCCAGCAGCTTAAAACAGGCTTCTAACTATGGCTACACCTTC
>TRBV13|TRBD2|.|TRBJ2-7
CASSLVGGLAGGVEQYF
TGTGCCAGCAGCTTAGTCGGGGGACTAGCGGGGGGGGTCGAGCAGTACTTC
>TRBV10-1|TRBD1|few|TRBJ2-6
CASSESISRDRGDSGANVLTF
TGCGCCAGCAGTGAGTCGATTTCTCGAGACAGGGGGGACTCTGGGGCCAACGTCCTGACTTTC
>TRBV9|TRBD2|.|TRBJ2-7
CASSQSGGPFREQYF
TGTGCCAGCAGCCAGAGCGGGGGCCCCTTTAGGGAGCAGTACTTC
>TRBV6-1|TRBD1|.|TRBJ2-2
CASSERGTGTTGELFF
TGTGCCAGCAGTGAAAGAGGGACAGGTACCACCGGGGAGCTGTTTTTT
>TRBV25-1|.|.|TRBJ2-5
CASRPALGTQYF
TGTGCCAGCAGGCCGGCGCTAGGGACCCAGTACTTC
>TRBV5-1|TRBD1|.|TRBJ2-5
CASSRQGIGETQYF
TGCGCCAGCAGCCGACAGGGGATAGGGGAGACCCAGTACTTC
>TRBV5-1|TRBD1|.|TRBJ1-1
CASSPGQGQAFF
TGCGCCAGCAGCCCCGGACAGGGACAAGCTTTCTTT
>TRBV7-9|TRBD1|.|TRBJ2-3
CASSSTGASTDTQYF
TGTGCCAGCAGCTCGACAGGGGCGAGCACAGATACGCAGTATTTT
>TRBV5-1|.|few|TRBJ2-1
CASSSLPGVDSYNEQFF
TGCGCCAGCAGCTCCCTCCCGGGGGTGGATTCCTACAATGAGCAGTTCTTC
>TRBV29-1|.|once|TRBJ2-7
CSVVPGTGVYEQYF
TGCAGCGTTGTCCCCGGGACTGGGGTATACGAGCAGTACTTC
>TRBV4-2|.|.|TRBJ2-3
CASSQAAGTDTQYF
TGTGCCAGCAGCCAAGCGGCAGGGACAGATACGCAGTATTTT